The 8 T cell receptor beta chains below were found in one sample sequenced in a study of regulatory T cells in long-lasting Graves disease. Combining iRepertoire HTBI primers with Arm-PCR of CDR3 regions, the authors built TCR beta libraries. TCRdb itself ran the multiplex PCR reads through MiXCR, one entry per CDR3 protein. The repertoire holds roughly 350,000 distinct CDR3 sequences, with around 16% as singletons. Specified time point: newly diagnosed GD, antithyroid drugs for less than 3 months. The TCR library was prepared using RNA isolated from PBMCs. Another study also made use of these data, one on T cells in Graves' hyperthyroidism and ophthalmopathy.

Material: peripheral blood mononuclear cells (PBMCs), obtained at new diagnosis, from a patient treated with antithyroid drugs. The source is a woman between 18 and 29 years old with Graves disease.

The chain links TRBV6-1 to TRBJ2-5; 11 bases match TRBD2. There are 16 residues in the CDR3. Unmatched junction bases numbered 4, after V lost 2 bases and J lost 2 bases. Germline CDR1 is MNHNS and CDR2 is SASEGT. CDR3 sequence reads: CASSERLAGTQETQYF. CDR3 bases: TGTGCCAGCAGTGAAAGACTAGCGGGGACACAAGAGACCCAGTACTTC.

This clonotype was picked up many times. The chain has TRBV7-8 and TRBJ2-1, with TRBD2 identical over 12 bases. Germline V gene lookup returns CDR1 SGHVS and CDR2 FQNEAQ. This CDR3 is built from 16 residues. V lost 6 bases and J lost 3; bases outside the gene matches: 6. DNA for the CDR3: TGTGCCAGCAGGAAACTAGCGGGAGGATTCTACAATGAGCAGTTCTTC. Translation gives CASRKLAGGFYNEQFF.

This clonotype has a count of ten or more. The CDR3 DNA follows: TGTGCCAGCAGCTCGGGACTAGCGGGAGGACTAGCCAAAAACATTCAGTACTTC. This encodes CASSSGLAGGLAKNIQYF. The J gene is TRBJ2-4, the V gene TRBV7-6; 15 nucleotides align to TRBD2. With V trimmed by 4 bases and J by 0 bases, 4 bases remained unmatched. The CDR3 is 18 amino acids. In germline, CDR1 is SGHVS, CDR2 FNYEAQ.

The rearrangement uses TRBV6-2 or TRBV6-3 and TRBJ1-3; 9 positions agree with TRBD1. CDR1 MNHEY and CDR2 SVGEGT come from the germline V gene. Trimming cost V 5 bases and J 0 bases; bases outside gene matches: 5. The CDR3 runs to 16 residues. The CDR3 DNA is TGTGCCAGCAGTGATGGGACAGGGCTCTCTGGAAACACCATATATTTT. Translation gives CASSDGTGLSGNTIYF.

Many counts were recorded for this clonotype. The chain combines TRBV5-1 with TRBJ2-3, with D perhaps matching TRBD1 (5 bases). The CDR3 loop spans 14 amino acids. The V end was cut by 0 bases, the J end by 4 bases, with 9 bases between. Germline CDR1 is SGHRS and CDR2 is YFSETQ. CDR3 sequence reads: CASSLDSGSDTQYF. The CDR3 DNA is TGCGCCAGCAGCTTGGATTCAGGGTCAGATACGCAGTATTTT.

With respect to this clonotype: A clone one base away is much larger, so this may be a read error. The rearrangement joins TRBV5-1 to TRBJ2-1; TRBD2 matches at 7 bases. This CDR3 spans 16 amino acids. Germline V gene lookup returns CDR1 SGHRS and CDR2 YFSETQ. J gave up 1 base and V 0 bases, and 4 bases lay outside the gene matches. The CDR3 sequence is CASSLGGSLSYNEQFF. CDR3 coding DNA: TGCGCCAGCAGCTTGGGCGGGAGCTTGTCCTACAATGAGCAGTTCTTC.

This clonotype was counted at least ten times. This chain uses TRBV6-1 with TRBJ2-5, with TRBD2 identical over 12 bases. Germline-derived CDR1 and CDR2 are MNHNS and SASEGT. With V trimmed by 2 bases and J by 2 bases, 0 bases remained unmatched. CDR3 length: 15 amino acids. CDR3: CASSELAGGQETQYF. CDR3 coding DNA: TGTGCCAGCAGTGAACTAGCGGGGGGGCAAGAGACCCAGTACTTC.

With respect to this clonotype: A single base separates this from a much larger clone, so it may be a read error. The CDR3 bases are TGTGCCAGCAGTTCCAGTAACAACTATGGCTACGCCTTC. Its translation is CASSSSNNYGYAF. The chain uses TRBV28 and TRBJ1-2; D remains ambiguous. CDR1 MDHEN and CDR2 SYDVKM come from the germline V gene. The CDR3 is 13 residues long.